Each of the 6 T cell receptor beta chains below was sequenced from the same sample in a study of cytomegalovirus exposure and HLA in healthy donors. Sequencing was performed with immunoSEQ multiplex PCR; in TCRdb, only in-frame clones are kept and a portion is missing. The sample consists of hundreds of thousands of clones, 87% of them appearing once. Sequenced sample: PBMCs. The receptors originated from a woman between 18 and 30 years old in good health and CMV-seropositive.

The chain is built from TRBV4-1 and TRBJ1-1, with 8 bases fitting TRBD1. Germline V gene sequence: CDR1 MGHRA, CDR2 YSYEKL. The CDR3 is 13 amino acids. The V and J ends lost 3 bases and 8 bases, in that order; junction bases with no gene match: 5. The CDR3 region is CASSQTGAEEAFF. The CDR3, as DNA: TGCGCCAGCAGCCAGACAGGGGCTGAAGAAGCTTTCTTT.

This CDR3 reads CASSFGRRETQYF. DNA of the CDR3: TGTGCCAGCAGCTTCGGCAGGAGGGAGACCCAGTACTTC. This chain connects TRBV7-7 to TRBJ2-5; D might be TRBD2 (5 bases). The CDR3 length is 13 residues. V lost 3 bases and J 5 bases, leaving 10 bases between the germline ends. CDR1 is SSHAT and CDR2 is FNYEAQ in the germline V gene (reference sequence). Filled out from reference TRBV7-7 and TRBJ2-5, the complete variable domain reads GAGVSQSPRYKVTKRGQDVTLRCDPISSHATLYWYQQALGQGPEFLTYFNYEAQPDKSGLPSDRFSAERPEGSISTLTIQRTEQRDSAMYRCASSFGRRETQYFGPGTRLLVL.

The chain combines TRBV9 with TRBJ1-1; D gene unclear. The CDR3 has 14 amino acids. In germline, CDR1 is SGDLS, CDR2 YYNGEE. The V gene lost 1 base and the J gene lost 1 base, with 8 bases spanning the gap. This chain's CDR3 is CASSVFPGNTEAFF. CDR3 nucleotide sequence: TGTGCCAGCAGCGTATTCCCCGGGAACACTGAAGCTTTCTTT.

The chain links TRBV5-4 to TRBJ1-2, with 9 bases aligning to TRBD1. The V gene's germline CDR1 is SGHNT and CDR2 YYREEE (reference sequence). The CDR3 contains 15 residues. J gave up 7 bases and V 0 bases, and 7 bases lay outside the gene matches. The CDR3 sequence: CASSLVGQGTGGYTF. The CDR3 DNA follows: TGTGCCAGCAGCTTGGTAGGACAGGGGACCGGTGGCTACACCTTC.

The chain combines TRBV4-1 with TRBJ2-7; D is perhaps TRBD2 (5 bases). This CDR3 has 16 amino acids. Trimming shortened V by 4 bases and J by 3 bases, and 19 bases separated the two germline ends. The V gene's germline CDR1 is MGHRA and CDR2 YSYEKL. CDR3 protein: CASSPGGRVGSYEQYF. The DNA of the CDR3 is TGCGCCAGCAGCCCCGGAGGCAGAGTGGGAAGCTACGAGCAGTACTTC.

CDR3 bases: TGTGCCAGCAGCTCCCAGGGCGCCGGCGAAAAACTGTTTTTT. Translating it yields CASSSQGAGEKLFF. The genes are TRBV5-8 and TRBJ1-4, with TRBD1 as a possible D gene (5 bases). V dropped 3 bases and J dropped 8 bases, with 14 bases sitting between them. CDR1 SGHTS and CDR2 YDEGEE come from the germline V gene. The CDR3 length is 14 residues.